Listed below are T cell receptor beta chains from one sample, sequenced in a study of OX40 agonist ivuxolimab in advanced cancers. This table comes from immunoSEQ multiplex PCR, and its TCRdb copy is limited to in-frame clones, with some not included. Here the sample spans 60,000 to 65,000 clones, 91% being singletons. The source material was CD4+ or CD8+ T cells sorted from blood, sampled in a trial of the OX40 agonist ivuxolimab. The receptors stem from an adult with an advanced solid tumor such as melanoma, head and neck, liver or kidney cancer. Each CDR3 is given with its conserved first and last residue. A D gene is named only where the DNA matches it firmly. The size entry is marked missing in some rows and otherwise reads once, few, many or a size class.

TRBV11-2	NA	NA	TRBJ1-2	TGTGCCAGCAGCTCCGATACTTGGGCTAGCGGCTACACCTTC	CASSSDTWASGYTF
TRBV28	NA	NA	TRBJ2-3	TGTGCCAGCAGTTTATCCCCCGCCACAGATACGCAGTATTTT	CASSLSPATDTQYF
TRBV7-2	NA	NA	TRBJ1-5	TGTGCCAGCAGCTTAAGCCCCAGTCCTGCTCAGCCCCAGCATTTT	CASSLSPSPAQPQHF
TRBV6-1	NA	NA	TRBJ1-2	TGTGCCAGCAGATCAACGGACCGGTCTCACTATGGCTACACCTTC	CASRSTDRSHYGYTF
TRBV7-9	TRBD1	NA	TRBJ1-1	TGTGCCAGCAGCCCGGACAGGGCGAACACTGAAGCTTTCTTT	CASSPDRANTEAFF
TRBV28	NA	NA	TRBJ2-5	TGTGCCAGCAGTTTACCGCTAGTCGGGCAAGAGACCCAGTACTTC	CASSLPLVGQETQYF
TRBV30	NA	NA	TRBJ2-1	TGTGCCTGGAGTAGGCTAGACGGTGAGCAGTTCTTC	CAWSRLDGEQFF
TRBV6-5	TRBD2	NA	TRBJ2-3	TGTGCCAGCAGTTACTCCGCACTAGCGGGGAGATTGCCGCAGTATTTT	CASSYSALAGRLPQYF
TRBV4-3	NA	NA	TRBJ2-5	TGCGCCAGCAGCCAAGATCGTACTGTGGAGACCCAGTACTTC	CASSQDRTVETQYF
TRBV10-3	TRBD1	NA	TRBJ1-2	TGTGCCATCAGTGAGCGGGACAGGGTCGATGGCTACACCTTC	CAISERDRVDGYTF
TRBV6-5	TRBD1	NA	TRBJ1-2	TGTGCCAGCAGTTACTCCCCTGGGCAGGGGGTTGGCTACACCTTC	CASSYSPGQGVGYTF
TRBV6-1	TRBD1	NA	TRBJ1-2	TGTGCCAGCAGTGAAGCGCGGCAGGGGGCCGGCTACACCTTC	CASSEARQGAGYTF
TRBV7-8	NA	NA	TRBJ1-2	TGTGCCAGCAGCTTTACAAGTGACTATGGCTACACCTTC	CASSFTSDYGYTF
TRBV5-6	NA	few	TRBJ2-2	TGTGCCAGCAGCAAACTACAGGGGAGGTGGGAGCTGTTTTTT	CASSKLQGRWELFF
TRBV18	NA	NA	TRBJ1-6	TGTGCCAGCTCGGCGAATGGAGGGCCACCCCTCCACTTT	CASSANGGPPLHF
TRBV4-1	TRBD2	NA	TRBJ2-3	TGCGCCAGCAGCCTCGGCCGGGGGGGTGTCTCAGATACGCAGTATTTT	CASSLGRGGVSDTQYF
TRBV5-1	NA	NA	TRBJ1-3	TGCGCCAGCAGCTTGGGAACTGGAAACACCATATATTTT	CASSLGTGNTIYF
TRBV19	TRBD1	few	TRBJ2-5	TGTGCCAGTAGTGATGGGACAGGGGGCTTGGAGACCCAGTACTTC	CASSDGTGGLETQYF
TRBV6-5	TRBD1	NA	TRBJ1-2	TGTGCCAGCAGTCGGACAGGGCACCTCGGCTACACCTTC	CASSRTGHLGYTF
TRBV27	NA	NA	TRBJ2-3	TGTGCCAGCAAAATGGGAAGCACAGATACGCAGTATTTT	CASKMGSTDTQYF
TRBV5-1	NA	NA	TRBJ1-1	TGCGCCAGCAGCTGGGGGGCCCCGGGGAACACTGAAGCTTTCTTT	CASSWGAPGNTEAFF
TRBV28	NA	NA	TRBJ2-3	TGTGCCAGCAGTTTAGGGCAGACTAGCACAGATACGCAGTATTTT	CASSLGQTSTDTQYF
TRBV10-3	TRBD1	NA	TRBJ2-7	TGTGCCATCAGTGACCTGACAGGGGCTGAGTCTGAGCAGTACTTC	CAISDLTGAESEQYF
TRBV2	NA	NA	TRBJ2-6	TGTGCCAGCAGTGACCTGGGCTCTGGGGCCAACGTCCTGACTTTC	CASSDLGSGANVLTF
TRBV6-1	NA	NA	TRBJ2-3	TGTGCCAGCAGTGATTTTCGGGGGACAGATACGCAGTATTTT	CASSDFRGTDTQYF
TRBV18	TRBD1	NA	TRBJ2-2	TGTGCCAGCTCATCCCGACAGGGCCGGAGCACCGGGGAGCTGTTTTTT	CASSSRQGRSTGELFF
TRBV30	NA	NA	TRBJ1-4	TGTGCCTGGAGTGGGGGTCTTGGTGAAAAACTGTTTTTT	CAWSGGLGEKLFF